These 29 T cell receptor beta chains originate from one sample sequenced in a study of beta chain features in type 1 diabetes. Every bit of the isolated RNA underwent reverse transcription, so sequencing read expressed TCRB transcripts. The method was immunoSEQ multiplex PCR; TCRdb's version includes in-frame clones alone and lacks a portion of them. Of 140,000 to 150,000 clones in the sample, under 60% were seen once. Input material: Tregs from blood. Receptors were obtained from a man between 18 and 35 years old in good health.

This rearrangement joins TRBV29-1 to TRBJ2-7; 7 bases align to TRBD1. The CDR3 consists of 11 residues. The V gene's germline CDR1 is SQVTM and CDR2 ANQGSEA. J was trimmed by 5 bases and V by 6 bases; bases with no gene match: 4. DNA for the CDR3: TGCAGCGTCGAGACAGGGCACGAGCAGTACTTC. It codes for CSVETGHEQYF.

The chain joins TRBV4-2 to TRBJ2-7, with 9 bases identical to TRBD2. This CDR3 spans 15 amino acids. Germline trimming cut 4 bases from V and 3 bases from J; bases unmatched to any gene: 7. CDR1 is LGHNA and CDR2 is YNFKEQ in the germline V gene. The CDR3 spells CASSPLIAGVYEQYF. CDR3 DNA: TGTGCCAGCAGCCCCCTAATAGCGGGAGTCTACGAGCAGTACTTC.

The chain joins TRBV5-6 to TRBJ1-2, with 9 bases that match TRBD1. The CDR3 sequence is 14 residues long. The germline V gene has CDR1 SGHDT and CDR2 YYEEEE. Trimming removed 4 bases from V and 7 bases from J; junction bases left unmatched: 8. The CDR3 protein is CASSNRDREFGYTF. The CDR3 nucleotides read TGTGCCAGCAGCAACCGGGACAGGGAATTTGGCTACACCTTC.

The CDR3 protein is CASSSKLAGIYEQYF. The CDR3 DNA sequence: TGCGCCAGCAGCTCAAAACTAGCGGGAATCTACGAGCAGTACTTC. The genes are TRBV5-1 and TRBJ2-7; 10 bases fit TRBD2. Trimming cost V 3 bases and J 3 bases; bases outside gene matches: 6. The CDR3 contains 15 residues. Germline V gene data show CDR1 as SGHRS and CDR2 as YFSETQ.

The V call is TRBV6-1, the J call TRBJ1-2; D is unresolved. V was shortened by 7 bases and J by 4 bases, with 16 bases between the two germline ends. The CDR3 runs to 14 residues. The germline V gene encodes CDR1 MNHNS and CDR2 SASEGT. CDR3 in DNA: TGTGCCAGCACCGAAGTTGGCAGAGGCTATGGCTACACCTTC. This encodes CASTEVGRGYGYTF.

The V and J genes are TRBV18 and TRBJ2-1; 8 positions agree with TRBD1. From germline, CDR1 is KGHSH and CDR2 LQKENI. The length of the CDR3 is 16 residues. V lost 0 bases to trimming and J lost 9 bases; unmatched junction nucleotides: 10. CDR3 residues: CASSPPWTGLYGEQFF. The DNA for the CDR3 is TGTGCCAGCTCACCACCGTGGACAGGGCTGTACGGTGAGCAGTTCTTC.

The chain employs TRBV7-2 and TRBJ2-7; TRBD2 might be the D (5 bases). The V end lost 5 bases, the J end lost 3 bases, and 17 bases lay between the germline ends. This CDR3 has 15 amino acids. CDR1 and CDR2 (germline): SGHTA, FQGNSA. As DNA, the CDR3 is TGTGCCAGCAGCCCCATTCGAGGGAGATTCTACGAGCAGTACTTC. Protein: CASSPIRGRFYEQYF.

DNA of the CDR3: TGTGCCAGCTCACGGGAGGGAGCTTTCTTT. It specifies CASSREGAFF. This sequence joins TRBV18 and TRBJ1-1; D remains unclear. The CDR3 is 10 amino acids. Trimming left V 4 bases short and J 10 bases short, with 7 bases between. Per germline, CDR1 KGHSH and CDR2 LQKENI.

The chain employs TRBV19 and TRBJ2-1; no clear D. This CDR3 region has 14 residues. V was shortened by 3 bases and J by 12 bases, with 18 bases between the two germline ends. The germline V gene has CDR1 LNHDA and CDR2 SQIVND (reference sequence). The CDR3 loop is CASSILPARSGQFF. The CDR3 region has the DNA TGTGCCAGTAGTATTCTCCCCGCTAGGTCGGGGCAGTTCTTC.

The chain is built from TRBV1 and TRBJ1-2; the table's D call TRBD1 went unverified against the DNA. TRBV1 is an annotated pseudogene. This CDR3 contains 14 residues. Here the CDR3 reads CTSSPLDSLYGYTF. For the CDR3, the DNA is TGCACCAGCAGCCCACTGGACAGCCTCTATGGCTACACCTTC.

The DNA of the CDR3 is TGTGCCAGCAGCCTACAGGGTCAGGACGAGCAGTACTTC. Translating it yields CASSLQGQDEQYF. V is TRBV7-6 and J is TRBJ2-7; TRBD1 might be the D (6 bases). Germline values: CDR1 SGHVS, CDR2 FNYEAQ. V was shortened by 5 bases and J by 5 bases, with 13 bases between the two germline ends. The CDR3 covers 13 residues. Full variable domain (remainder filled in from reference TRBV7-6 and TRBJ2-7): GAGVSQSPRYKVTKRGQDVALRCDPISGHVSLYWYRQALGQGPEFLTYFNYEAQQDKSGLPNDRFSAERPEGSISTLTIQRTEQRDSAMYRCASSLQGQDEQYFGPGTRLTVT.

For the CDR3, the DNA is TGTGCCAGCAGCTTTGTGGACAGGGGAAATTATGGCTACACCTTC. Protein sequence: CASSFVDRGNYGYTF. This chain connects TRBV5-4 to TRBJ1-2, with TRBD1 matching 9 bases. Germline trimming cut 2 bases from V and 5 bases from J; bases unmatched to any gene: 7. The CDR3 contains 15 residues. Germline loops: CDR1 SGHNT, CDR2 YYREEE (reference sequence).

V and J are TRBV7-3 and TRBJ1-2, with D possibly matching TRBD1 (5 bases). The CDR3 totals 15 residues. Germline-derived CDR1 and CDR2 are SGHTA and FQGTGA. With 5 bases removed from V and 4 bases from J, the gap between germline ends came to 17 bases. The CDR3 reads CASSMQRGSGYGYTF. In DNA form, the CDR3 reads TGTGCCAGCAGCATGCAAAGGGGCTCGGGCTATGGCTACACCTTC. Combining the CDR3 with reference TRBV7-3 and TRBJ1-2 gives the whole variable domain GAGVSQTPSNKVTEKGKYVELRCDPISGHTALYWYRQSLGQGPEFLIYFQGTGAADDSGLPNDRFFAVRPEGSVSTLKIQRTERGDSAVYLCASSMQRGSGYGYTFGSGTRLTVV.

In the case of this clone: This specimen includes other DNA sequences encoding the same CDR3. The chain recombines TRBV18 with TRBJ1-2; D is perhaps TRBD1 (5 bases). This CDR3 has 15 residues. V lost 0 bases, J lost 2 bases, and 10 bases lay in between. CDR1 KGHSH and CDR2 LQKENI come from the germline V gene. CDR3 in DNA: TGTGCCAGCTCACCACCAGGGCAGGGAAACTATGGCTACACCTTC. Residues: CASSPPGQGNYGYTF.

This clone turned up a few times. The J gene is TRBJ2-1, the V gene TRBV7-2; 10 bases are shared with TRBD2. Germline loops: CDR1 SGHTA, CDR2 FQGNSA. V dropped 5 bases and J dropped 9; count of bases not matched to a gene: 7. The CDR3 is 14 amino acids. Here the CDR3 DNA reads TGTGCCAGCAGCCTAGAGAGCGGGAGGGGTGAGCAGTTCTTC. This codes for CASSLESGRGEQFF.

This chain uses TRBV29-1 with TRBJ2-7; D possibly corresponds to TRBD2 (6 bases). This CDR3 has 12 residues. Germline V lookup: CDR1 SQVTM, CDR2 ANQGSEA. Between the trimmed V and J ends, which lost 4 bases and 2 bases, there was a span of 9 bases. CDR3 residues: CSVGRETYEQYF. CDR3 in DNA: TGCAGCGTTGGCCGGGAGACCTACGAGCAGTACTTC.

CDR3 bases: TGTGCCAGCAGCTCGTTCAGGCAGGGGAGCTCCTATAATTCACCCCTCCACTTT. It is translated as CASSSFRQGSSYNSPLHF. This chain uses TRBV5-4 with TRBJ1-6, with a tentative D call TRBD1 (6 bases). The germline CDR1 and CDR2 sequences are SGHNT and YYREEE (reference sequence). V lost 3 bases, J lost 0 bases, and 16 bases lay in between. The CDR3 has 18 amino acids.

This clone has a handful of counts. The rearrangement uses TRBV10-3 and TRBJ2-7; 8 nucleotides line up with TRBD1. The CDR3 covers 13 residues. Per the germline V gene, CDR1 is ENHRY and CDR2 is SYGVKD. The ends lost 8 bases at V and 8 bases at J; junction bases unmatched: 11. This CDR3 reads CAIAPDRALQQYF. The CDR3 nucleotides read TGTGCCATCGCCCCGGACAGGGCCCTCCAGCAGTACTTC.

The chain links TRBV9 to TRBJ2-3, with D tentatively TRBD1 (6 bases). Trimming left V 4 bases short and J 5 bases short, with 8 bases between. The CDR3 consists of 12 residues. Germline V lookup: CDR1 SGDLS, CDR2 YYNGEE. CDR3 protein: CASSRGLDTQYF. The CDR3 nucleotides read TGTGCCAGCAGCAGGGGGTTAGATACGCAGTATTTT.

This clone was counted a few times. The chain couples TRBV19 to TRBJ1-5, with D uncertain. Germline values: CDR1 LNHDA, CDR2 SQIVND (reference sequence). The V end lost 6 bases, the J end lost 5 bases, and 17 bases lay between the germline ends. This CDR3 has 15 amino acids. The chain's CDR3 is CASSHTRFRDQPQHF. In nucleotides, the CDR3 is TGTGCCAGTAGCCACACGCGCTTTCGGGATCAGCCCCAGCATTTT.

The sample holds one count of this clone. Other nucleotide sequences from this sample produce the same CDR3. The gene calls are TRBV29-1 and TRBJ2-2, with 7 bases that match TRBD2. Trimming cost V 6 bases and J 3 bases; bases outside gene matches: 4. The length of the CDR3 is 13 residues. In germline, CDR1 is SQVTM, CDR2 ANQGSEA. The CDR3 sequence: CSVLGGDTGELFF. CDR3 sequence (DNA): TGCAGCGTCCTTGGGGGGGACACCGGGGAGCTGTTTTTT.

V is TRBV30 and J is TRBJ2-3, with 14 nucleotides matching TRBD2. Looked up from germline, CDR1 is GTSNPN and CDR2 is SVGIG (reference sequence). This CDR3 has 18 residues. The V and J ends lost 2 bases and 2 bases, in that order; junction bases with no gene match: 9. CDR3 sequence: CAWSPGLAGARFTDTQYF. The CDR3 DNA is TGTGCCTGGAGTCCGGGACTAGCGGGAGCGAGGTTCACAGATACGCAGTATTTT.

This clone has a single count. This chain uses TRBV7-2 with TRBJ2-7, with 12 bases fitting TRBD2. The CDR3 has 16 residues. The germline V gene has CDR1 SGHTA and CDR2 FQGNSA. The ends lost 1 base at V and 3 bases at J; junction bases unmatched: 4. CDR3 coding DNA: TGTGCCAGCAGCTTAGGTCCGACTAGCGGGGGCTACGAGCAGTACTTC. This encodes CASSLGPTSGGYEQYF.

This rearrangement joins TRBV4-3 to TRBJ2-3; 8 bases match TRBD2. Germline V gene data show CDR1 as LGHNA and CDR2 as YSLEER. Trimming removed 5 bases from V and 4 bases from J; junction bases left unmatched: 8. The CDR3 is made up of 15 amino acids. This CDR3 reads CASSGRRGVPDTQYF. The CDR3 coding sequence is TGCGCCAGCAGCGGAAGGCGGGGGGTACCAGATACGCAGTATTTT.

The rearrangement links TRBV19 to TRBJ1-1, with 7 bases lining up with TRBD1. The CDR3 is 14 amino acids. Per the germline V gene, CDR1 is LNHDA and CDR2 is SQIVND (reference sequence). The V and J ends lost 1 base and 6 bases, in that order; junction bases with no gene match: 5. The CDR3 DNA reads TGTGCCAGTAGTATAGGACAGGGAACGCCTGAAGCTTTCTTT. Amino acids: CASSIGQGTPEAFF.

J is TRBJ2-1 and V is TRBV5-1; tentatively, D is TRBD2 (5 bases). Trimming took off 0 bases at V and 0 bases at J, with 7 bases between the two ends. In germline, CDR1 is SGHRS, CDR2 YFSETQ. There are 15 residues in the CDR3. The CDR3 coding sequence is TGCGCCAGCAGCTTGGGAGGGAGCTCCTACAATGAGCAGTTCTTC. Translating gives CASSLGGSSYNEQFF.

V gene TRBV5-5 combines with J gene TRBJ2-1; weak D call: TRBD2 (5 bases). The germline V and J ends were trimmed by 2 bases and 1 base, with 10 bases remaining between them. CDR3 size: 15 residues. The germline V gene has CDR1 SGHKS and CDR2 YYEKEE (reference sequence). The DNA for the CDR3 is TGTGCCAGCAGCTTCACTAGTGGGTCCTACAATGAGCAGTTCTTC. This sequence encodes CASSFTSGSYNEQFF. The full variable domain, in which reference TRBV5-5 and TRBJ2-1 provide the parts outside the CDR3, is DAGVTQSPTHLIKTRGQQVTLRCSPISGHKSVSWYQQVLGQGPQFIFQYYEKEERGRGNFPDRFSARQFPNYSSELNVNALLLGDSALYLCASSFTSGSYNEQFFGPGTRLTVL.

V gene TRBV20-1 combines with J gene TRBJ2-5; D remains unclear. This CDR3 region has 11 residues. Trimming pared 2 bases from V and 3 bases from J, leaving 4 bases between. Germline CDR1 DFQATT, CDR2 SNEGSKA (reference sequence). The CDR3 region has the DNA TGCAGTGCTAGACCTGAAGAGACCCAGTACTTC. It translates to CSARPEETQYF.

A few counts support this clone. V gene TRBV18 combines with J gene TRBJ1-6, with D tentatively TRBD1 (5 bases). Trimming cost V 4 bases and J 5 bases, with 9 bases left between them. The germline V gene encodes CDR1 KGHSH and CDR2 LQKENI. This CDR3 spans 14 amino acids. The DNA of the CDR3 is TGTGCCAGCTCACTTGGGGGGGATAATTCACCCCTCCACTTT. It translates to CASSLGGDNSPLHF.